Below are 30 T cell receptor beta chains sequenced from a single sample in a study of blood T cell repertoires in COVID-19 (dated by TCRdb to 2018 to 2021). Receptor libraries were prepared by the immunoSEQ multiplex PCR assay. The clones in this table, taken by TCRdb from immuneACCESS, are in-frame only. Not every clone is retained; where verified, under half of the shortfall comes from an unresolved V gene, and the cause of the rest is unknown. For this sample the table gives approximately 170,000 clones, of which roughly four fifths were detected only once. Around 2.9% of the sample is held by the ten biggest clonotypes. The sequenced sample was peripheral blood. The origin of the receptors is a woman of 80 years or more with COVID-19, enrolled during active disease.

CDR3 region: CASSAGRLNTEAFF. Here the CDR3 DNA reads TGCGCCAGCAGCGCCGGGAGGTTAAACACTGAAGCTTTCTTT. The chain combines TRBV10-2 with TRBJ1-1; D is undetermined. Germline CDR1 WSHSY, CDR2 SAAADI. The CDR3 runs to 14 residues. V lost 6 bases and J 2 bases, leaving 13 bases between the germline ends.

The rearrangement links TRBV9 to TRBJ1-2; a possible D gene is TRBD1 (6 bases). Trimming took off 0 bases at V and 4 bases at J, with 13 bases between the two ends. This CDR3 comprises 15 residues. Germline V gives CDR1 SGDLS, CDR2 YYNGEE. The CDR3 here is CASSVVSQGFYGYTF. The CDR3 DNA reads as TGTGCCAGCAGCGTAGTTTCACAGGGCTTCTATGGCTACACCTTC.

The J gene is TRBJ1-6, the V gene TRBV7-5. TRBV7-5 is designated a pseudogene. This CDR3 has 16 residues. The CDR3 is CVRSISREDYNSPLHF. CDR3 bases: TGTGTCAGAAGCATCTCCCGTGAGGACTATAATTCACCCCTCCACTTT.

This clone was counted only a few times. For the CDR3, the DNA is TGTGCCAGCAGTCCCGACAGGGCCCTCTACGAGCAGTACTTC. Its protein is CASSPDRALYEQYF. The V and J genes are TRBV6-5 and TRBJ2-7; TRBD1 matches 7 bases. V shed 5 bases, J shed 3 bases, and the junction held 7 bases outside the gene matches. Germline lookup yields CDR1 MNHEY and CDR2 SVGAGI. The CDR3 sequence is 14 residues long.

The CDR3 sequence: CASRSTSGQETQYF. The CDR3 DNA reads as TGCGCCAGCCGATCAACTAGCGGTCAAGAGACCCAGTACTTC. V is TRBV23-1 and J is TRBJ2-5, with 8 bases fitting TRBD2. TRBV23-1 is given ORF status, its function remaining uncertain. The ends lost 8 bases at V and 2 bases at J; junction bases unmatched: 7. This CDR3 has 14 amino acids.

This clone was observed a few times. DNA of the CDR3: TGCGCCAGCAGCCAAGATCGGCCTAGGAGGACCGGGGAGCTGTTTTTT. Translation gives CASSQDRPRRTGELFF. J is TRBJ2-2 and V is TRBV4-1; D is perhaps TRBD2 (5 bases). The germline V and J ends were trimmed by 0 bases and 5 bases, with 13 bases remaining between them. This CDR3 region has 16 residues. CDR1 MGHRA and CDR2 YSYEKL come from the germline V gene.

Turning to this clone: The sample has other DNA sequences that encode this CDR3 too. This sequence joins TRBV18 and TRBJ1-1, with TRBD1 matching over 7 bases. The CDR3 has 13 residues. CDR1 KGHSH and CDR2 LQKENI come from the germline V gene. The V segment lost 5 bases and the J segment 3 bases; nucleotides outside the gene matches: 3. CDR3 in amino acids: CASSSQGDTEAFF. In DNA form, the CDR3 reads TGTGCCAGCTCATCCCAGGGGGACACTGAAGCTTTCTTT.

Here the CDR3 DNA reads TGTGCCAGCAGCTCGGGACTACTTATGACCCAGTACTTC. Translating gives CASSSGLLMTQYF. The rearrangement uses TRBV7-3 and TRBJ2-5, with 7 bases matching TRBD2. Germline assignment: CDR1 SGHTA and CDR2 FQGTGA. The CDR3 runs 13 residues. With 4 bases clipped from V and 7 bases from J, the junction kept 6 bases outside the gene matches.

The chain links TRBV6-5 to TRBJ1-1, with D possibly TRBD1 on 6 matching bases. Trimming pared 0 bases from V and 3 bases from J, leaving 14 bases between. CDR1 is MNHEY, CDR2 SVGAGI, per germline. The CDR3 extends over 16 amino acids. CDR3: CASSYSRRGADTEAFF. CDR3 nucleotides: TGTGCCAGCAGTTACTCGAGGCGGGGGGCAGACACTGAAGCTTTCTTT.

This chain joins TRBV18 and TRBJ2-7; TRBD1 might be the D (6 bases). CDR3 length equals 13 residues. Trimming shortened V by 3 bases and J by 6 bases, and 12 bases separated the two germline ends. CDR1 is KGHSH, CDR2 LQKENI, per germline. The CDR3 sequence: CASSPQGPGEQYF. DNA for the CDR3: TGTGCCAGCTCACCGCAGGGGCCGGGCGAGCAGTACTTC.

This clone was picked up one time. The rearrangement uses TRBV27 and TRBJ2-7; 9 bases are shared with TRBD2. In germline, CDR1 is MNHEY, CDR2 SMNVEV (reference sequence). Losses at the gene ends were 7 bases for V and 0 bases for J; bases not matched to a gene: 4. The CDR3 length is 14 residues. This CDR3 reads CASNRLAVSYEQYF. The CDR3 DNA follows: TGTGCCAGCAATAGACTAGCGGTCTCCTACGAGCAGTACTTC.

V usage is TRBV27 and J usage is TRBJ1-4, with 11 bases matching TRBD1. Looked up from germline, CDR1 is MNHEY and CDR2 is SMNVEV (reference sequence). The CDR3 length is 17 residues. The V gene end was trimmed by 6 bases and the J gene end by 8 bases; junction bases not matched to a gene: 14. The CDR3 loop reads CASSLGTGGKGGEKLFF. Written as DNA, the CDR3 is TGTGCCAGCAGCCTAGGGACAGGGGGAAAAGGGGGGGAAAAACTGTTTTTT.

This clone was found once. The same CDR3 arises from other DNA sequences in this sample as well. CDR3 loop: CASSLGQPSYEQYF. CDR3 DNA: TGCGCCAGCAGCTTGGGACAGCCCTCCTACGAGCAGTACTTC. V and J are TRBV5-1 and TRBJ2-7; D might be TRBD1 (5 bases). The germline V gene has CDR1 SGHRS and CDR2 YFSETQ. The CDR3 loop spans 14 amino acids. V dropped 0 bases and J dropped 0 bases, with 7 bases sitting between them.

CDR3 nucleotide sequence: TGTGCCAGCAGCCTATGGGGTAGCGTTACGCAAGAGACCCAGTACTTC. As protein: CASSLWGSVTQETQYF. The chain uses TRBV11-2 and TRBJ2-5, with a possible D match to TRBD2 (5 bases). Germline CDR1 is SGHAT and CDR2 is FQNNGV. The CDR3 is made up of 16 amino acids. Trimming removed 5 bases at V and 2 bases at J, with 18 bases between.

The chain couples TRBV5-6 to TRBJ2-7, with D perhaps matching TRBD1 (6 bases). The germline gives CDR1 SGHDT, CDR2 YYEEEE. This CDR3 contains 14 residues. Trimming shortened V by 4 bases and J by 5 bases, and 16 bases separated the two germline ends. This CDR3 reads CASSTPGQGNEQYF. The CDR3 DNA is TGTGCCAGCAGCACCCCGGGACAAGGGAACGAGCAGTACTTC.

This chain uses TRBV5-1 with TRBJ1-4; D call uncertain. There are 12 residues in the CDR3. V gave up 1 base and J gave up 7 bases, with 5 bases separating them. The germline gives CDR1 SGHRS, CDR2 YFSETQ. CDR3 in DNA: TGCGCCAGCAGCTTGAACGGTGAAAAACTGTTTTTT. The encoded protein is CASSLNGEKLFF.

The chain combines TRBV2 with TRBJ2-5; TRBD2 might be the D (6 bases). With 4 bases removed from V and 5 bases from J, the gap between germline ends came to 11 bases. CDR1 and CDR2 from the germline V gene are SNHLY and FYNNEI. The CDR3 runs 13 residues. The CDR3, as DNA: TGTGCCAGCAGTGGGAGGGGACGGGAGACCCAGTACTTC. It yields the protein CASSGRGRETQYF.

This chain uses TRBV4-1 with TRBJ1-1; possible D gene TRBD1, 5 bases. The CDR3 runs to 13 residues. The ends were cut back, 4 bases at V and 7 bases at J, with 13 bases in the middle. Germline CDR1 reads MGHRA; CDR2 reads YSYEKL. CDR3: CASSRIGVGEAFF. For the CDR3, the DNA is TGCGCCAGCAGCCGAATAGGGGTGGGTGAAGCTTTCTTT.

The chain recombines TRBV7-2 with TRBJ1-1; D not resolved. The CDR3 runs 12 residues. V lost 1 base and J 7 bases, leaving 7 bases between the germline ends. Looked up from germline, CDR1 is SGHTA and CDR2 is FQGNSA. This CDR3 is CASSLDILEAFF. CDR3 nucleotide sequence: TGTGCCAGCAGCTTAGACATTCTTGAAGCTTTCTTT.

The chain combines TRBV20-1 with TRBJ1-3, with 7 bases lining up with TRBD1. Germline V lookup: CDR1 DFQATT, CDR2 SNEGSKA (reference sequence). V shed 3 bases and J 1 base; nucleotides not matched to a gene: 9. The CDR3 runs to 16 residues. The CDR3 sequence: CSASPSGQYSGNTIYF. CDR3 sequence (DNA): TGCAGTGCTAGTCCCTCGGGACAGTATTCTGGAAACACCATATATTTT.

V usage is TRBV11-2 and J usage is TRBJ1-1; 7 bases fit TRBD1. V shed 5 bases, J shed 6 bases, and the junction held 12 bases outside the gene matches. The CDR3 has 15 residues. The germline V gene has CDR1 SGHAT and CDR2 FQNNGV. The CDR3 loop is CASSPTQGTSPEAFF. The DNA for the CDR3 is TGTGCCAGCAGCCCGACACAGGGGACCTCGCCTGAAGCTTTCTTT.

In this sample, this clone turned up a few times. The chain joins TRBV5-1 to TRBJ2-1, with D uncertain. This CDR3 comprises 15 residues. CDR1 and CDR2 from the germline V gene are SGHRS and YFSETQ. Trimming took off 6 bases at V and 0 bases at J, with 13 bases between the two ends. CDR3 bases: TGCGCCAGCACCGAGCAGGTGAGCTCCTACAATGAGCAGTTCTTC. Translating gives CASTEQVSSYNEQFF.

This clone was seen just once. V and J are TRBV5-4 and TRBJ2-7; no definite D call. Germline CDR1 reads SGHNT; CDR2 reads YYREEE (reference sequence). The ends were cut back, 0 bases at V and 6 bases at J, with 16 bases in the middle. The CDR3 extends over 15 amino acids. The CDR3 DNA reads TGTGCCAGCAGCTTGGAGCTAGGCCGCTCCGCCGAGCAGTACTTC. It yields the protein CASSLELGRSAEQYF. The whole variable domain, filled in from reference TRBV5-4 and TRBJ2-7, reads ETGVTQSPTHLIKTRGQQVTLRCSSQSGHNTVSWYQQALGQGPQFIFQYYREEENGRGNFPPRFSGLQFPNYSSELNVNALELDDSALYLCASSLELGRSAEQYFGPGTRLTVT.

The J gene is TRBJ2-5, the V gene TRBV4-3, with D possibly TRBD2 on 5 matching bases. V gave up 4 bases and J gave up 2 bases, with 11 bases separating them. This CDR3 is 14 amino acids long. CDR1 is LGHNA, CDR2 YSLEER, per germline. CDR3 nucleotides: TGCGCCAGCAGCCTAATGAGCGGTCAAGAGACCCAGTACTTC. It codes for CASSLMSGQETQYF.

This clone has a single count. This sequence joins TRBV29-1 and TRBJ2-1; 7 bases agree with TRBD2. CDR1 is SQVTM and CDR2 is ANQGSEA in the germline V gene. This CDR3 has 14 residues. J was trimmed by 10 bases and V by 4 bases; bases with no gene match: 13. CDR3 region: CSVASWGGLMEQFF. CDR3 coding DNA: TGCAGCGTTGCCTCCTGGGGGGGGTTAATGGAGCAGTTCTTC.

The rearrangement uses TRBV28 and TRBJ1-1, with D uncertain. The CDR3 sequence is 15 residues long. V lost 2 bases to trimming and J lost 4 bases, with 14 bases between them. Germline CDR1 MDHEN, CDR2 SYDVKM. The CDR3 spells CASSLGGMRVTEAFF. CDR3 bases: TGTGCCAGCAGTTTAGGAGGGATGAGGGTCACTGAAGCTTTCTTT.

The CDR3 loop is CASTPAGGDEQYF. As DNA, the CDR3 is TGCGCCAGCACCCCAGCGGGGGGGGACGAGCAGTACTTC. J is TRBJ2-7 and V is TRBV5-1; 10 bases agree with TRBD2. CDR1 and CDR2 (germline): SGHRS, YFSETQ. J gave up 5 bases and V 6 bases, and 5 bases lay outside the gene matches. This CDR3 is built from 13 residues.

The chain combines TRBV7-8 with TRBJ2-5; D is perhaps TRBD2 (5 bases). V was clipped by 5 bases and J by 4 bases, with 14 bases between them. Germline loops: CDR1 SGHVS, CDR2 FQNEAQ. The CDR3 contains 14 residues. The CDR3 protein is CASSPRLLAETQYF. The CDR3 DNA is TGTGCCAGCAGCCCGCGACTCCTAGCAGAGACCCAGTACTTC.

The chain is built from TRBV7-2 and TRBJ2-5; 7 bases align to TRBD1. The CDR3 is made up of 14 amino acids. In germline, CDR1 is SGHTA, CDR2 FQGNSA. Unmatched junction bases numbered 8, after V lost 5 bases and J lost 5 bases. The CDR3, as DNA: TGTGCCAGCAGCCCCCGACAGGGTTGGGAGACCCAGTACTTC. Its translation is CASSPRQGWETQYF.

This chain joins TRBV11-2 and TRBJ1-4; TRBD1 is a possible D gene (6 bases). Germline V CDR1 and CDR2: SGHAT, FQNNGV. The germline V and J ends were trimmed by 4 bases and 8 bases, with 8 bases remaining between them. The CDR3 is made up of 12 amino acids. CDR3 amino acids: CASSSRGEKLFF. Here the CDR3 DNA reads TGTGCCAGCAGCTCGAGGGGGGAAAAACTGTTTTTT.